Each of the 7 T cell receptor beta chains below was sequenced from the same sample in a study of blood T cell repertoires in COVID-19. Clones were read by immunoSEQ multiplex PCR, and TCRdb kept only the in-frame ones, dropping some. Among 150,000 to 200,000 clones, more than 80% were seen once, and the ten largest hold 11%. Material: peripheral blood. These receptors originate from a middle-aged woman with COVID-19, enrolled during active disease.

The V call is TRBV27, the J call TRBJ1-1, with TRBD1 matching 7 bases. Germline values: CDR1 MNHEY, CDR2 SMNVEV (reference sequence). The length of the CDR3 is 15 residues. With 6 bases clipped from V and 0 bases from J, the junction kept 7 bases outside the gene matches. The CDR3 protein is CASSPGQPMNTEAFF. The CDR3 coding sequence is TGTGCCAGCAGCCCGGGACAGCCCATGAACACTGAAGCTTTCTTT.

This chain uses TRBV7-3 with TRBJ1-1; possible D gene TRBD1, 5 bases. This CDR3 is 14 amino acids long. V was clipped by 1 base and J by 1 base, with 7 bases between them. CDR1 SGHTA and CDR2 FQGTGA come from the germline V gene. CDR3 coding DNA: TGTGCCAGCAGCTTAATGGGGCCGAACACTGAAGCTTTCTTT. This translates into CASSLMGPNTEAFF.

The sample holds one count of this clone. V is TRBV2 and J is TRBJ1-2, with unresolved D. Germline V CDR1 and CDR2: SNHLY, FYNNEI. The CDR3 runs 14 residues. Trimming cost V 7 bases and J 0 bases, with 12 bases left between them. The CDR3, as DNA: TGTGCCAGCAAAGGAGGTTCCGCTAACTATGGCTACACCTTC. Protein: CASKGGSANYGYTF.

As to this clone: A read error may produce the germline difference seen at one junction end. The V and J genes are TRBV29-1 and TRBJ1-2; D gene unclear. Germline CDR1 reads SQVTM; CDR2 reads ANQGSEA. The CDR3 length is 10 residues. The CDR3, as DNA: TGCAGCATTGATAGCTATGGCTACACCTTC. Amino acids: CSIDSYGYTF. The variable domain in full, with the rest retrieved from reference TRBV29-1 and TRBJ1-2, is SAVISQKPSRDICQRGTSLTIQCQVDSQVTMMFWYRQQPGQSLTLIATANQGSEATYESGFVIDKFPISRPNLTFSTLTVSNMSPEDSSIYLCSIDSYGYTFGSGTRLTVV.

V usage is TRBV6-5 and J usage is TRBJ1-6, with D hard to call. Trimming cost V 6 bases and J 6 bases, with 9 bases left between them. The CDR3 totals 13 residues. Germline lookup yields CDR1 MNHEY and CDR2 SVGAGI. CDR3: CASSREVNSPLHF. The CDR3 DNA follows: TGTGCCAGCAGCCGGGAAGTTAATTCACCCCTCCACTTT.

The chain recombines TRBV11-2 with TRBJ2-1, with D possibly matching TRBD2 (5 bases). V lost 1 base and J lost 5, with 6 bases in between. In germline, CDR1 is SGHAT, CDR2 FQNNGV. CDR3 size: 13 residues. CDR3 amino acids: CASSLGRNNEQFF. The CDR3 DNA reads as TGTGCCAGCAGCTTAGGGAGGAACAATGAGCAGTTCTTC.

This chain connects TRBV5-1 to TRBJ1-1, with D perhaps TRBD1 (5 bases). CDR3 length: 15 residues. V gave up 0 bases and J gave up 5 bases, with 14 bases separating them. Looked up from germline, CDR1 is SGHRS and CDR2 is YFSETQ. The CDR3 nucleotides read TGCGCCAGCAGCTTGGTAGCAGGGATTGGTACTGAAGCTTTCTTT. This encodes CASSLVAGIGTEAFF. The full variable domain, in which reference TRBV5-1 and TRBJ1-1 provide the parts outside the CDR3, is KAGVTQTPRYLIKTRGQQVTLSCSPISGHRSVSWYQQTPGQGLQFLFEYFSETQRNKGNFPGRFSGRQFSNSRSEMNVSTLELGDSALYLCASSLVAGIGTEAFFGQGTRLTVV.